This TCR beta chain was observed in a study of blood T cell repertoires in COVID-19. Clones were read by immunoSEQ multiplex PCR, and TCRdb kept only the in-frame ones, dropping some. The sample has about 220,000 clones; 65% to 85% are singletons. The germline gives CDR1 SEHNR, CDR2 FQNEAQ (reference sequence). The CDR3 runs to 15 residues. V gave up 5 bases and J gave up 5 bases; unmatched junction bases: 5. Categorization into cohorts depended on clinical history that participants reported. Sequences were obtained from PBMCs or T cells enriched from blood (not recorded which). V and J are TRBV7-9 and TRBJ1-6; 8 nucleotides match TRBD1. The receptor was derived from a woman aged 60-75 years who had recovered from COVID-19. The CDR3 is CASSPGQGDNSPLHF. The CDR3 nucleotides read TGTGCCAGCAGCCCCGGACAGGGCGATAATTCACCCCTCCACTTT.